The sample holds a few counts of the clone carrying this T cell receptor beta chain. The sample is drawn from a study of T cells of healthy individuals. This CDR3 contains 15 residues. CDR1 and CDR2 (germline): MDHEN, SYDVKM. The V and J ends lost 2 bases and 6 bases, in that order; junction bases with no gene match: 6. TCRdb passed the 5' RACE reads through MiXCR, listing each CDR3 protein once. The sample has about 96,000 distinct CDR3 sequences; 17% are singletons. This chain links TRBV28 with TRBJ2-2, with TRBD1 identical over 7 bases. This sequence was found in a human donor in good health. For the CDR3, the DNA is TGTGCCAGCAGTTTAGACAGGGCGAGGGCCGGGGAGCTGTTTTTT. This encodes CASSLDRARAGELFF.